A selection of T cell receptor beta chains follows, all from one sample in a study of post-analysis software for immune sequencing data. TCRdb used MiXCR to reprocess the PCR reads, holding one entry per CDR3 protein. The sample contains hundreds of thousands of distinct CDR3 sequences, roughly 40% of which appear only once. What was sequenced was blood. Receptor source: a girl between 2 and 10 years old with multiple sclerosis. Both conserved end residues are part of each CDR3. A D gene is named only where the DNA matches it firmly. Clone size appears in some rows only: once, few, many, or a class for an expanded clone.

D gene: .; V gene: TRBV20-1; clone size: once; J gene: TRBJ2-7; CDR3 DNA: TGCAGTGCCCCCGTAGGGGAAAGCTACGAGCAGTACTTC; CDR3 protein: CSAPVGESYEQYF
D gene: TRBD2; V gene: TRBV7-9; clone size: few; J gene: TRBJ2-3; CDR3 DNA: TGTGCCAGCAGCTTAGGATCAGCGGGGACCACAGATACGCAGTATTTT; CDR3 protein: CASSLGSAGTTDTQYF
D gene: TRBD1; V gene: TRBV2; clone size: .; J gene: TRBJ2-5; CDR3 DNA: TGTGCCAGCAGTTACTCCGGGACAGATCAAGAGACCCAGTACTTC; CDR3 protein: CASSYSGTDQETQYF
D gene: .; V gene: TRBV21-1; clone size: .; J gene: TRBJ2-7; CDR3 DNA: TGTGCCAGCAGCACTGACAGGGTTATCCCTAAGGACGAGCAGTACTTC; CDR3 protein: CASSTDRVIPKDEQYF
D gene: .; V gene: TRBV12-3/TRBV12-4; clone size: .; J gene: TRBJ1-5; CDR3 DNA: TGTGCCAGCAGTTTAGTACAGCGAAAGCCCCAGCATTTT; CDR3 protein: CASSLVQRKPQHF
D gene: .; V gene: TRBV25-1; clone size: .; J gene: TRBJ2-7; CDR3 DNA: TGTGCCAGCAGTGGGGCAGTCTTCTACGAGCAGTACTTC; CDR3 protein: CASSGAVFYEQYF
D gene: TRBD2; V gene: TRBV28; clone size: .; J gene: TRBJ2-5; CDR3 DNA: TGTGCCAGCAGTTTAAATGGCCTAGCGGCAAAAGAGACCCAGTACTTC; CDR3 protein: CASSLNGLAAKETQYF
D gene: TRBD2; V gene: TRBV29-1; clone size: few; J gene: TRBJ2-5; CDR3 DNA: TGCAGCGTACTGGGACTAGCGAGGAGAGAGACCCAGTACTTC; CDR3 protein: CSVLGLARRETQYF
D gene: TRBD2; V gene: TRBV6-6; clone size: few; J gene: TRBJ2-7; CDR3 DNA: TGTGCCAGCAGCCCACCCGATTTAGCGGGTGTCTACGAGCAGTACTTC; CDR3 protein: CASSPPDLAGVYEQYF
D gene: .; V gene: TRBV6-2/TRBV6-3; clone size: .; J gene: TRBJ2-5; CDR3 DNA: TGTGCCAGCAGTTATGGGGGTCCAGAGACCCAGTACTTC; CDR3 protein: CASSYGGPETQYF
D gene: TRBD1; V gene: TRBV7-3; clone size: .; J gene: TRBJ2-3; CDR3 DNA: TGTGCCAGCAGCTCCGTAGGGGGCCTCTACCCGGGAACAGATACGCAGTATTTT; CDR3 protein: CASSSVGGLYPGTDTQYF
D gene: .; V gene: TRBV5-1; clone size: .; J gene: TRBJ2-7; CDR3 DNA: TGCGCCAGCAGCTTGGCCGGGGTAAGCTCCTACGAGCAGTACTTC; CDR3 protein: CASSLAGVSSYEQYF
D gene: .; V gene: TRBV5-6; clone size: many; J gene: TRBJ2-7; CDR3 DNA: TGTGCCAGCAGCTTGTTTAGGGGGTACGAGCAGTACTTC; CDR3 protein: CASSLFRGYEQYF
D gene: .; V gene: TRBV12-3/TRBV12-4; clone size: .; J gene: TRBJ1-5; CDR3 DNA: TGTGCCAGCAGTACCCCGGGGAGCGGACAGCCCCAGCATTTT; CDR3 protein: CASSTPGSGQPQHF
D gene: .; V gene: TRBV29-1; clone size: .; J gene: TRBJ2-7; CDR3 DNA: TGCAGCGTTGGGCTACGGGGCTACGAGCAGTACTTC; CDR3 protein: CSVGLRGYEQYF
D gene: .; V gene: TRBV29-1; clone size: .; J gene: TRBJ2-1; CDR3 DNA: TGCATCAGCAGAAACTACAATGAGCAGTTCTTC; CDR3 protein: CISRNYNEQFF
D gene: TRBD2; V gene: TRBV9; clone size: .; J gene: TRBJ2-1; CDR3 DNA: TGTGCCAGCAGTGGACTAGCTGGCTACTCAGGATACAATGAGCAGTTCTTC; CDR3 protein: CASSGLAGYSGYNEQFF
D gene: .; V gene: TRBV5-1; clone size: .; J gene: TRBJ2-3; CDR3 DNA: TGCGCCAGCAGGGTTAGGGTCACAGATACGCAGTATTTT; CDR3 protein: CASRVRVTDTQYF
D gene: .; V gene: TRBV29-1; clone size: .; J gene: TRBJ2-6; CDR3 DNA: TGCAGCGTTCAGGGCAGCTCTGGGGCCAACGTCCTGACTTTC; CDR3 protein: CSVQGSSGANVLTF
D gene: TRBD1; V gene: TRBV7-9; clone size: .; J gene: TRBJ2-7; CDR3 DNA: TGTGCCAGCAGCTCGAGGACAGGGGAGGTCGATGACTACGAGCAGTACTTC; CDR3 protein: CASSSRTGEVDDYEQYF
D gene: .; V gene: TRBV6-1; clone size: .; J gene: TRBJ1-5; CDR3 DNA: TGTGCCAGCGGGGGGCTCTGGGTTGTTAGCAATCAGCCCCAGCATTTT; CDR3 protein: CASGGLWVVSNQPQHF
D gene: TRBD1; V gene: TRBV12-3/TRBV12-4; clone size: once; J gene: TRBJ2-1; CDR3 DNA: TGTGCCAGCAGTTTAAGGTACAGGGGGCTTCTTAATGTGCAGTTCTTC; CDR3 protein: CASSLRYRGLLNVQFF
D gene: .; V gene: TRBV5-1; clone size: .; J gene: TRBJ2-7; CDR3 DNA: TGCGCCAGCAGGACAGATCTCTACTACGAGCAGTACTTC; CDR3 protein: CASRTDLYYEQYF
D gene: .; V gene: TRBV28; clone size: many; J gene: TRBJ2-4; CDR3 DNA: TGTGCCAGCAGTTTGGGGACCCTAGCCAAAAACATTCAGTACTTC; CDR3 protein: CASSLGTLAKNIQYF
D gene: TRBD2; V gene: TRBV4-2; clone size: .; J gene: TRBJ2-7; CDR3 DNA: TGTGCCAGCAGCCAAGAAGGGCGGGAGTTCTACGAGCAGTACTTC; CDR3 protein: CASSQEGREFYEQYF
D gene: .; V gene: TRBV7-2; clone size: .; J gene: TRBJ2-1; CDR3 DNA: TGTGCCAGCAGCCCCCTGAGTGGCTACAATGAGCAGTTCTTC; CDR3 protein: CASSPLSGYNEQFF
D gene: TRBD2; V gene: TRBV9; clone size: .; J gene: TRBJ2-7; CDR3 DNA: TGTGCCAGCAGCGTCCAGCGGGAGGGTCTCGAGCAGTACTTC; CDR3 protein: CASSVQREGLEQYF
D gene: .; V gene: TRBV2; clone size: few; J gene: TRBJ1-1; CDR3 DNA: TGTGCCAGCAGTGTTGAGGGCTGGGATGAAGCTTTCTTT; CDR3 protein: CASSVEGWDEAFF
D gene: .; V gene: TRBV20-1; clone size: few; J gene: TRBJ1-4; CDR3 DNA: TGCAGTGCTAGACAGGGGCTTTATGAAAAACTGTTTTTT; CDR3 protein: CSARQGLYEKLFF
D gene: .; V gene: TRBV18; clone size: few; J gene: TRBJ1-2; CDR3 DNA: TGTGCCAGCTCACCACCGGCTGGGTTGGGCTATGGCTACACCTTC; CDR3 protein: CASSPPAGLGYGYTF
D gene: .; V gene: TRBV16; clone size: .; J gene: TRBJ2-1; CDR3 DNA: TGTGCCAGCAGCCAATTCTTTGGACATAGCTTGGAGCAGTTCTTC; CDR3 protein: CASSQFFGHSLEQFF
D gene: .; V gene: TRBV29-1; clone size: few; J gene: TRBJ2-5; CDR3 DNA: TGCAGCGTTGAAGAAGGACAGACCTTCCAAGAGACCCAGTACTTC; CDR3 protein: CSVEEGQTFQETQYF
D gene: TRBD2; V gene: TRBV2; clone size: .; J gene: TRBJ2-1; CDR3 DNA: TGTGCCAGCAGTGATAGCGGGATAAACAATGAGCAGTTCTTC; CDR3 protein: CASSDSGINNEQFF
D gene: TRBD2; V gene: TRBV5-1; clone size: .; J gene: TRBJ2-1; CDR3 DNA: TGCGCCAGCAGCTTGGCCTCTAGCGGGAGGTCGTTATGGGATGAGCAGTTCTTC; CDR3 protein: CASSLASSGRSLWDEQFF
D gene: TRBD1; V gene: TRBV10-3; clone size: few; J gene: TRBJ1-5; CDR3 DNA: TGTGCCATCAGTGAGTCGATCCCCGGGACAGGGGGAACAAGCAATCAGCCCCAGCATTTT; CDR3 protein: CAISESIPGTGGTSNQPQHF
D gene: .; V gene: TRBV4-3; clone size: .; J gene: TRBJ2-7; CDR3 DNA: TGCGCCAGCCAAGAAGGAGCGGGCAAGTACGAGCAGTACTTC; CDR3 protein: CASQEGAGKYEQYF